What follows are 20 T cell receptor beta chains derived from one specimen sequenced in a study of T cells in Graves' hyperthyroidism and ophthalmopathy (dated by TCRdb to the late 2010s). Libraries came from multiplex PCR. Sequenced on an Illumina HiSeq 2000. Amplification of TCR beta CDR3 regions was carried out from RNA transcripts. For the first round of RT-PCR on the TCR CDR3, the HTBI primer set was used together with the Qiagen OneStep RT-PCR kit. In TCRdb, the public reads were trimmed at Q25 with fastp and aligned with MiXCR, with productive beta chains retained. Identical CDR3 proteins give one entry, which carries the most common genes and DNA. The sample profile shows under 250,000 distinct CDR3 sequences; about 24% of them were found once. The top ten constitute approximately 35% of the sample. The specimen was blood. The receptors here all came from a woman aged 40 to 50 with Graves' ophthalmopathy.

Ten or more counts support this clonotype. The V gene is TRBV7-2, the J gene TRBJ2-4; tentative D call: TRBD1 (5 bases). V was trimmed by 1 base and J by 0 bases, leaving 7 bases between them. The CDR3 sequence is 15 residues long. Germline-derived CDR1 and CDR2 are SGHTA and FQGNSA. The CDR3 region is CASSLGGEAKNIQYF. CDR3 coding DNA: TGTGCCAGCAGCTTAGGGGGCGAAGCCAAAAACATTCAGTACTTC.

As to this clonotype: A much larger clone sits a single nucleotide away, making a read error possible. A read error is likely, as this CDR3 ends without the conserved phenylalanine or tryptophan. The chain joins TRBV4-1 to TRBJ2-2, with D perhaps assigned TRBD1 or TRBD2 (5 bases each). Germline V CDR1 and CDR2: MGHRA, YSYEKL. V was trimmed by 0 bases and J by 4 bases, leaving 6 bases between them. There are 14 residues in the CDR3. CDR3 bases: TGCGCCAGCAGCCAAGACGGGGCCACCGGGGAGCTGTTTCTT. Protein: CASSQDGATGELFL.

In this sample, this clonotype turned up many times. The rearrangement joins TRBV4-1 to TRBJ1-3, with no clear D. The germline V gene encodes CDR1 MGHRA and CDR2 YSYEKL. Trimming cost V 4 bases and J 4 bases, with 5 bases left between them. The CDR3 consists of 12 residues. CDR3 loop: CASSPTGNTIYF. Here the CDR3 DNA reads TGCGCCAGCAGCCCGACGGGAAACACCATATATTTT.

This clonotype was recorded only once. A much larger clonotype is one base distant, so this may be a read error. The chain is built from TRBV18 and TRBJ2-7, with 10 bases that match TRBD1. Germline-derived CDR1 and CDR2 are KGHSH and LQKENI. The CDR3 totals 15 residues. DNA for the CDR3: TGTGCCAGCTCACCCGGGACAGGGGTATTCTACGAGCATTACTTC. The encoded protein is CASSPGTGVFYEHYF.

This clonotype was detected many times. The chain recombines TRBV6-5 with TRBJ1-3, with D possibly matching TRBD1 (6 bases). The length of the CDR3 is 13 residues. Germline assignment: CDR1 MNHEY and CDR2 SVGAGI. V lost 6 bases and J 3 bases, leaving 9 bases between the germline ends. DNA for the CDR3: TGTGCCAGCAGACTGACAGGTGGAAACACCATATATTTT. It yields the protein CASRLTGGNTIYF.

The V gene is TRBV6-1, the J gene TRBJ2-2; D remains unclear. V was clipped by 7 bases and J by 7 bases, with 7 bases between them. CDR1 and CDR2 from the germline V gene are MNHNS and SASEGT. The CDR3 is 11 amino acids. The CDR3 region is CASTRGGELFF. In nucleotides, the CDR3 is TGTGCCAGCACTCGTGGCGGGGAGCTGTTTTTT.

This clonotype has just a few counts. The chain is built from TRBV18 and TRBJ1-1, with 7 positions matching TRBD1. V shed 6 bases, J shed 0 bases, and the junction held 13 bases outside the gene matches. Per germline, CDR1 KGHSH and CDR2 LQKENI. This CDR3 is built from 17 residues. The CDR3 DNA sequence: TGTGCCAGCTCCCCAAGCGGAAAGGGGGCGATGAACACTGAAGCTTTCTTT. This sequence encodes CASSPSGKGAMNTEAFF.

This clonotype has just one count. The CDR3 DNA reads TGTGCCAGCAGCGGGGACAGGGTAGGCTATGGCTACACCTTC. It translates to CASSGDRVGYGYTF. The chain uses TRBV12-3 or TRBV12-4 and TRBJ1-2; 9 bases align to TRBD1. This CDR3 comprises 14 residues. The V gene end was trimmed by 6 bases and the J gene end by 4 bases; junction bases not matched to a gene: 6.

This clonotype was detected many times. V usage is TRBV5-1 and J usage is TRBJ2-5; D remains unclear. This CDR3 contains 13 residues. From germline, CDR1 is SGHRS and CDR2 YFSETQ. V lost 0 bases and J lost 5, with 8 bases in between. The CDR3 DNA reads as TGCGCCAGCAGCTTGGAGGCACGGGAGACCCAGTACTTC. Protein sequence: CASSLEARETQYF.

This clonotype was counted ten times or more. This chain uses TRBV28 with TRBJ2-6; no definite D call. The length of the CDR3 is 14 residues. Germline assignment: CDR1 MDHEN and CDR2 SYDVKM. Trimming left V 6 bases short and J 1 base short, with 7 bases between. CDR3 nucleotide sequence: TGTGCCAGCAGCAGGCGTTCTGGGGCCAACGTCCTGACTTTC. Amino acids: CASSRRSGANVLTF.

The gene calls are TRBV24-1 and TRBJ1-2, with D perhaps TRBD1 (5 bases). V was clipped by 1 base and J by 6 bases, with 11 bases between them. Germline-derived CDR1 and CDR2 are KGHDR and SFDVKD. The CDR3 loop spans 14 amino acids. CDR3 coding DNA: TGTGCCACCAGTGATTTAGGCAGGGTAGATGGCTACACCTTC. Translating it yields CATSDLGRVDGYTF.

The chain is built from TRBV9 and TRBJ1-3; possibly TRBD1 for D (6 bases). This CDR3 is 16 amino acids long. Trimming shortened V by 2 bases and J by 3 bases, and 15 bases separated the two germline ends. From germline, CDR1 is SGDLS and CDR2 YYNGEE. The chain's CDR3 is CASSVDYQGFGNTIYF. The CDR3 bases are TGTGCCAGCAGCGTCGACTATCAGGGGTTTGGAAACACCATATATTTT.

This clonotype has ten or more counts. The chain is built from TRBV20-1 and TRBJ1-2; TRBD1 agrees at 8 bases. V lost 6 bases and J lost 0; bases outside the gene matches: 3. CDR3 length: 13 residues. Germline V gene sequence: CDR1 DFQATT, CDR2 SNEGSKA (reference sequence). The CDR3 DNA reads TGCAGTGCCCCGGACAGGGCTAACTATGGCTACACCTTC. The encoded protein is CSAPDRANYGYTF.

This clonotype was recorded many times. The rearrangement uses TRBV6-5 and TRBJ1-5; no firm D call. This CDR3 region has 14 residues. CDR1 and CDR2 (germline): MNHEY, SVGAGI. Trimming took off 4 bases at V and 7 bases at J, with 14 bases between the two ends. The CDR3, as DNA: TGTGCCAGCAGTTCTCAATGGCAGGAGCAGCCCCAGCATTTT. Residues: CASSSQWQEQPQHF.

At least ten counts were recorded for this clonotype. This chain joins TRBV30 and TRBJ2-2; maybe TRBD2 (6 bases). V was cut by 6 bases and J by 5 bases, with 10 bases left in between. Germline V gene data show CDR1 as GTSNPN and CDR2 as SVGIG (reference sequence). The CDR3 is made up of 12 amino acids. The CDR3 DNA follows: TGTGCCTGTAATAGCGGAACCGGGGAGCTGTTTTTT. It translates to CACNSGTGELFF.

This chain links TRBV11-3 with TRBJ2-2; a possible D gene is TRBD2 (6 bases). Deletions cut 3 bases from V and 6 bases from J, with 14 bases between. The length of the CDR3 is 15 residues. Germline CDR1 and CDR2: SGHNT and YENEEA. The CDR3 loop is CASSFAGLRSGELFF. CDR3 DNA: TGTGCCAGCAGCTTTGCGGGACTTAGGTCCGGGGAGCTGTTTTTT.

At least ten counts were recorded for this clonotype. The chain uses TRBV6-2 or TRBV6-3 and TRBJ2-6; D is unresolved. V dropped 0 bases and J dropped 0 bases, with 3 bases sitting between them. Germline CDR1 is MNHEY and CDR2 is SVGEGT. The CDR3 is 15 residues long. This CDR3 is CASSYSNSGANVLTF. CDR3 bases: TGTGCCAGCAGTTACTCAAACTCTGGGGCCAACGTCCTGACTTTC.

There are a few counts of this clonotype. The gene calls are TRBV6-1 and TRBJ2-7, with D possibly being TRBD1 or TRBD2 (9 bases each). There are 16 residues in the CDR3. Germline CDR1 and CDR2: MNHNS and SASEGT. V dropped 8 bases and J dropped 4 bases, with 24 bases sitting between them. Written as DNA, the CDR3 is TGTGCCAGCTCAAACCCGCGGGGGGGACAGGGATACGAGCAGTACTTC. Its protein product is CASSNPRGGQGYEQYF.

The DNA of the CDR3 is TGTGCCAGCAGTTATGCAGAACAGGGGATCCGGCCCCAGCATTTT. Translated: CASSYAEQGIRPQHF. This chain links TRBV6-2 or TRBV6-3 with TRBJ1-5, with 7 positions matching TRBD1. This CDR3 contains 15 residues. Trimming took 3 bases from V and 9 from J; bases not matched to a gene: 11. CDR1 and CDR2 (germline): MNHEY, SVGEGT.

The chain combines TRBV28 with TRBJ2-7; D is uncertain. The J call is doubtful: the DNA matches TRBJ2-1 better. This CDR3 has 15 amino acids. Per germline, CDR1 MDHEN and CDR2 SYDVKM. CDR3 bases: TGTGCCAGCAGTAAACCCTGGGGTTCTACCTACGAGCAGTTCTTC. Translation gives CASSKPWGSTYEQFF.